Listed below are T cell receptor beta chains from one sample, sequenced in a study of blood T cell repertoires in COVID-19. Sequenced by immunoSEQ multiplex PCR; TCRdb stores in-frame clones only, minus some. The sample has about 190,000 clones; roughly four fifths are singletons. The sample taken for sequencing was peripheral blood. All receptors come from a man over 45 who had recovered from COVID-19. Both conserved end residues are part of each CDR3. A D gene is named only where the DNA matches it firmly. Some rows have no size entry. The others give once, few or many, or a class for an expanded clone.

j_gene	abundance	d_gene	v_gene	len	CDR3aa	CDR3nt
TRBJ2-1	NA	TRBD2	TRBV11-2	14	CASSTGLAANEQFF	TGTGCCAGCAGCACGGGACTAGCAGCCAATGAGCAGTTCTTC
TRBJ2-5	few	TRBD2	TRBV6-6	12	CASRLAGETQYF	TGTGCCAGCAGACTAGCGGGAGAGACCCAGTACTTC
TRBJ1-2	NA	NA	TRBV27	15	CASSFPGRPNYGYTF	TGTGCCAGCAGTTTCCCAGGGCGTCCTAACTATGGCTACACCTTC
TRBJ2-5	NA	NA	TRBV2	13	CASRDSHQETQYF	TGTGCCAGCAGGGACTCTCACCAAGAGACCCAGTACTTC
TRBJ2-7	NA	TRBD2	TRBV27	16	CASSTGTSGILYEQYF	TGTGCCAGCAGTACCGGGACTAGCGGCATTCTTTACGAGCAGTACTTC
TRBJ2-1	NA	NA	TRBV3-1/TRBV3-2	14	CASSQGPAVNEQFF	TGTGCCAGCAGCCAAGGCCCAGCGGTCAATGAGCAGTTCTTC
TRBJ2-1	NA	NA	TRBV6-1	19	CASSELPLNFGEGYNEQFF	TGTGCCAGCAGTGAACTCCCCCTTAATTTCGGGGAAGGCTACAATGAGCAGTTCTTC
TRBJ2-1	NA	TRBD2	TRBV5-1	15	CASSLLAGAPFEQFF	TGCGCCAGCAGCTTACTAGCGGGAGCCCCTTTTGAGCAGTTCTTC
TRBJ1-1	NA	TRBD1	TRBV5-1	17	CASSPQPTRTGVTEAFF	TGCGCCAGCAGCCCACAACCTACCCGGACAGGGGTCACTGAAGCTTTCTTT
TRBJ2-2	NA	NA	TRBV9	16	CASSSRTSANTGELFF	TGTGCCAGCAGCTCACGGACTTCGGCGAACACCGGGGAGCTGTTTTTT
TRBJ2-7	few	TRBD2	TRBV30	13	CAWSVLAGEEQYF	TGTGCCTGGAGTGTACTAGCGGGAGAAGAGCAGTACTTC
TRBJ1-1	NA	NA	TRBV28	14	CASSLSLPNTEAFF	TGTGCCAGCAGTTTATCCCTCCCGAACACTGAAGCTTTCTTT
TRBJ1-1	NA	NA	TRBV20-1	15	CSASKLFEAHTEAFF	TGCAGTGCTAGTAAGCTCTTCGAAGCACACACTGAAGCTTTCTTT
TRBJ1-5	NA	NA	TRBV5-5	13	CASSLTGNQPQHF	TGTGCCAGCAGCTTGACAGGAAATCAGCCCCAGCATTTT
TRBJ2-1	NA	TRBD2	TRBV2	13	CASSAGGGNEQFF	TGTGCCAGCAGTGCCGGGGGGGGGAATGAGCAGTTCTTC
TRBJ2-3	NA	NA	TRBV11-2	16	CASSFGAGPSTDTQYF	TGTGCCAGCAGCTTTGGGGCAGGGCCTAGCACAGATACGCAGTATTTT
TRBJ2-7	NA	TRBD2	TRBV4-1	19	CASSQNPGISSGSSYEQYF	TGCGCCAGCAGCCAAAACCCAGGGATTTCAAGCGGGAGCTCCTACGAGCAGTACTTC
TRBJ1-5	NA	NA	TRBV10-2	15	CASAITRGKNQPQHF	TGCGCCAGCGCTATCACTAGGGGGAAAAATCAGCCCCAGCATTTT
TRBJ2-1	NA	TRBD2	TRBV5-8	20	CASSWLAGGPIPGSYNEQFF	TGTGCCAGCAGCTGGTTAGCGGGAGGGCCTATTCCCGGCTCCTACAATGAGCAGTTCTTC
TRBJ2-1	NA	TRBD2	TRBV6-5	15	CASSYWLAENNEQFF	TGTGCCAGCAGTTACTGGCTAGCGGAGAACAATGAGCAGTTCTTC
TRBJ1-6	many	NA	TRBV5-5	16	CASSLDSGSYNSPLHF	TGTGCCAGCAGCTTGGATTCGGGCTCCTATAATTCACCCCTCCACTTT
TRBJ2-5	NA	TRBD2	TRBV24-1	16	CATSDRLAGGPETQYF	TGTGCCACCAGTGATAGACTAGCGGGAGGGCCGGAGACCCAGTACTTC
TRBJ2-1	NA	NA	TRBV5-4	17	CASSNRGDVKSYNEQFF	TGTGCCAGCAGCAATCGCGGGGACGTTAAGTCCTACAATGAGCAGTTCTTC
TRBJ2-1	NA	NA	TRBV11-2	15	CASSFFGHSYNEQFF	TGTGCCAGCAGCTTTTTTGGACACAGCTACAATGAGCAGTTCTTC
TRBJ1-1	many	NA	TRBV7-2	14	CASSLVTADTEAFF	TGTGCCAGCAGCTTAGTAACAGCGGACACTGAAGCTTTCTTT
TRBJ1-2	NA	NA	TRBV7-3	15	CASSLNGGGRYGYTF	TGTGCCAGCAGCTTAAATGGGGGAGGACGTTATGGCTACACCTTC
TRBJ1-1	NA	NA	TRBV5-8	14	CASSLPGRDTEAFF	TGTGCCAGCAGCTTGCCAGGTCGAGACACTGAAGCTTTCTTT
TRBJ2-3	NA	TRBD2	TRBV11-3	20	CASSSRGPPLAGGPTDTQYF	TGTGCCAGCAGCTCAAGGGGTCCCCCCCTAGCGGGAGGACCCACAGATACGCAGTATTTT
TRBJ2-1	few	NA	TRBV20-1	14	CSASVGEPYNEQFF	TGCAGTGCTAGTGTCGGGGAACCCTACAATGAGCAGTTCTTC
TRBJ2-5	NA	NA	TRBV18	15	CASSPPLGGEETQYF	TGTGCCAGCTCACCCCCTCTGGGGGGAGAAGAGACCCAGTACTTC
TRBJ2-7	NA	TRBD1	TRBV3-1/TRBV3-2	13	CASSHSNRGSWYF	TGTGCCAGCAGCCATTCTAACAGGGGGTCCTGGTACTTC
TRBJ1-2	NA	TRBD1	TRBV4-1	14	CASSRTGTGNGYTF	TGCGCCAGCAGCCGTACCGGGACAGGGAATGGCTACACCTTC
TRBJ2-1	NA	TRBD1	TRBV4-1	14	CASSQTDRVNEQFF	TGCGCCAGCAGCCAGACGGACAGGGTCAATGAGCAGTTCTTC
TRBJ1-4	NA	NA	TRBV9	16	CASSVNIGGNNEKLFF	TGTGCCAGCAGCGTCAATATTGGAGGGAATAATGAAAAACTGTTTTTT
TRBJ2-5	once	NA	TRBV30	13	CAWDWHGEETQYF	TGTGCCTGGGACTGGCACGGGGAAGAGACCCAGTACTTC
TRBJ2-5	NA	TRBD2	TRBV4-2	15	CASSQDPSGKETQYF	TGTGCCAGCAGCCAAGATCCTAGCGGGAAGGAGACCCAGTACTTC
TRBJ1-4	few	NA	TRBV9	16	CASSVGEGGEDEKLFF	TGTGCCAGCAGCGTAGGTGAGGGAGGGGAGGATGAAAAACTGTTTTTT
TRBJ2-1	NA	TRBD2	TRBV3-1/TRBV3-2	15	CASNIAGVGRNEQFF	TGTGCCAGCAATATAGCGGGAGTGGGTCGTAATGAGCAGTTCTTC
TRBJ2-1	NA	NA	TRBV15	16	CATSREFGAGYNEQFF	TGTGCCACCAGCAGAGAGTTTGGGGCCGGCTACAATGAGCAGTTCTTC
TRBJ2-7	NA	NA	TRBV27	14	CASSAAGTEYEQYF	TGTGCCAGCAGCGCTGCGGGGACAGAGTACGAGCAGTACTTC
TRBJ1-1	NA	TRBD1	TRBV27	14	CASSWTGGRTEAFF	TGTGCCAGCAGTTGGACAGGGGGCAGAACTGAAGCTTTCTTT
TRBJ1-2	NA	TRBD1	TRBV28	16	CASQPGNDRGLYGYTF	TGTGCCAGCCAGCCCGGTAACGACAGGGGGCTCTATGGCTACACCTTC
TRBJ1-1	NA	TRBD1	TRBV27	18	CASSPGRTGIGRFSEAFF	TGTGCCAGCAGTCCGGGGAGGACAGGGATAGGTCGGTTCTCTGAAGCTTTCTTT
TRBJ2-3	NA	TRBD1	TRBV6-5	15	CASRDQGAVPDTQYF	TGTGCCAGCAGGGACCAGGGGGCAGTCCCAGATACGCAGTATTTT
TRBJ1-5	NA	NA	TRBV18	15	CASSPPGGRNQPQHF	TGTGCCAGCTCACCACCGGGAGGGCGAAATCAGCCCCAGCATTTT